Presented here are 24 T cell receptor beta chains from one specimen sequenced in a study of blood T cell repertoires in COVID-19. Profiling relied on immunoSEQ multiplex PCR, and the TCRdb table lists in-frame clones only, not all of them. In the table there are 100,000 to 120,000 clones, roughly 88% of which are singletons. The sequenced sample was peripheral blood. Source of these receptors: a woman in her seventies who had recovered from COVID-19.

This clone was observed a few times. The V call is TRBV5-1, the J call TRBJ1-3; D remains unclear. The CDR3 runs to 13 residues. Trimming pared 4 bases from V and 4 bases from J, leaving 9 bases between. Germline CDR1 is SGHRS and CDR2 is YFSETQ. CDR3 amino acids: CASSATAGNTIYF. The CDR3, as DNA: TGCGCCAGCAGCGCGACTGCGGGAAACACCATATATTTT.

The rearrangement links TRBV4-3 to TRBJ1-4; D is ambiguous. V was pared by 1 base and J by 7 bases, with 13 bases between. Looked up from germline, CDR1 is LGHNA and CDR2 is YSLEER. The CDR3 loop spans 15 amino acids. The CDR3 loop reads CASSQAGAGAEKLFF. As DNA, the CDR3 is TGCGCCAGCAGCCAAGCTGGTGCAGGCGCTGAAAAACTGTTTTTT.

The genes are TRBV19 and TRBJ2-7; TRBD2 matches at 9 bases. This CDR3 is built from 17 residues. After removal of 4 bases from V and 2 bases from J, the junction contained 12 bases not matched to a gene. Germline CDR1 reads LNHDA; CDR2 reads SQIVND (reference sequence). The CDR3 region has the DNA TGTGCCAGTAGTAAGAGTACGGCGGGGGGGCCCCCCTACGAGCAGTACTTC. It yields the protein CASSKSTAGGPPYEQYF. The variable domain in full, with the rest retrieved from reference TRBV19 and TRBJ2-7, is DGGITQSPKYLFRKEGQNVTLSCEQNLNHDAMYWYRQDPGQGLRLIYYSQIVNDFQKGDIAEGYSVSREKKESFPLTVTSAQKNPTAFYLCASSKSTAGGPPYEQYFGPGTRLTVT.

The chain couples TRBV11-2 to TRBJ2-5; TRBD1 agrees at 10 bases. CDR1 is SGHAT, CDR2 FQNNGV, per germline. This CDR3 is 16 amino acids long. The junction had 11 bases not matched to a gene; V was cut back by 5 bases and J by 5 bases. In nucleotides, the CDR3 is TGTGCCAGCAGCCCGCTTACCGGGACAGGGGCCGAGACCCAGTACTTC. Its protein product is CASSPLTGTGAETQYF.

The V call is TRBV7-2, the J call TRBJ2-2, with 8 bases identical to TRBD2. Trimming removed 5 bases from V and 5 bases from J; junction bases left unmatched: 10. The CDR3 runs to 16 residues. Germline CDR1 is SGHTA and CDR2 is FQGNSA. The CDR3 sequence is CASSGDPGLVTGELFF. CDR3 coding DNA: TGTGCCAGCAGCGGCGATCCGGGACTAGTGACCGGGGAGCTGTTTTTT.

The chain joins TRBV12-3 or TRBV12-4 to TRBJ1-5; D is uncertain. The ends were cut back, 1 base at V and 7 bases at J, with 8 bases in the middle. The CDR3 spans 13 residues. CDR3 amino acids: CASSLGQTQPQHF. CDR3 coding DNA: TGTGCCAGCAGTTTAGGACAAACGCAGCCCCAGCATTTT.

V gene TRBV30 combines with J gene TRBJ1-2; tentative D call: TRBD1 (5 bases). The CDR3 runs to 20 residues. V lost 5 bases and J lost 4, with 35 bases in between. Germline CDR1 reads GTSNPN; CDR2 reads SVGIG (reference sequence). Here the CDR3 DNA reads TGTGCCTGGCTCCGGGGCGTAGGGGCACGGGACTTAAACAACCGCTATGGCTACACCTTC. It is translated as CAWLRGVGARDLNNRYGYTF.

This rearrangement joins TRBV28 to TRBJ2-3, with D tentatively TRBD2 (5 bases). The V gene's germline CDR1 is MDHEN and CDR2 SYDVKM. The CDR3 has 15 amino acids. V was pared by 7 bases and J by 0 bases, with 14 bases between. The CDR3 sequence is CASTRTLLSTDTQYF. DNA for the CDR3: TGTGCCAGCACGCGGACTCTTCTTAGCACAGATACGCAGTATTTT.

The CDR3 is CSVDRGRTYNEQFF. In DNA form, the CDR3 reads TGCAGCGTTGATCGGGGAAGGACCTACAATGAGCAGTTCTTC. V is TRBV29-1 and J is TRBJ2-1, with a tentative D call TRBD2 (5 bases). V lost 3 bases to trimming and J lost 2 bases, with 11 bases between them. The V gene's germline CDR1 is SQVTM and CDR2 ANQGSEA. The CDR3 extends over 14 amino acids.

V and J are TRBV11-3 and TRBJ2-2, with 7 bases that match TRBD2. Germline CDR1 is SGHNT and CDR2 is YENEEA. This CDR3 is built from 15 residues. Unmatched junction bases numbered 3, after V lost 4 bases and J lost 1 base. CDR3 coding DNA: TGTGCCAGCAGCTACGCGGGGGTGAACACCGGGGAGCTGTTTTTT. It translates to CASSYAGVNTGELFF. The full variable domain, completed using reference TRBV11-3 and TRBJ2-2, is EAGVVQSPRYKIIEKKQPVAFWCNPISGHNTLYWYLQNLGQGPELLIRYENEEAVDDSQLPKDRFSAERLKGVDSTLKIQPAELGDSAVYLCASSYAGVNTGELFFGEGSRLTVL.

V and J are TRBV4-2 and TRBJ1-1, with D perhaps TRBD1 (5 bases). This CDR3 is 15 amino acids long. V dropped 4 bases and J dropped 1 base, with 13 bases sitting between them. The germline CDR1 and CDR2 sequences are LGHNA and YNFKEQ. In DNA, the CDR3 is TGTGCCAGCAGCCCCGCGCGCGGGACGAACACTGAAGCTTTCTTT. This gives the protein CASSPARGTNTEAFF.

This chain joins TRBV12-3 or TRBV12-4 and TRBJ2-5, with 7 bases that match TRBD1. Germline trimming cut 7 bases from V and 4 bases from J; bases unmatched to any gene: 3. This CDR3 has 12 amino acids. The CDR3: CASKGARETQYF. The CDR3 DNA sequence: TGTGCCAGCAAGGGGGCGCGAGAGACCCAGTACTTC.

This clone was seen a handful of times. The gene calls are TRBV15 and TRBJ2-5; 8 bases are shared with TRBD1. Trimming cost V 3 bases and J 1 base; bases outside gene matches: 4. The germline V gene encodes CDR1 LNHNV and CDR2 YYDKDF (reference sequence). The CDR3 spans 15 residues. CDR3 sequence: CATSSDTGGQETQYF. CDR3 sequence (DNA): TGTGCCACCAGCAGTGATACAGGGGGCCAAGAGACCCAGTACTTC.

Only one count was recorded for this clone. The chain employs TRBV7-9 and TRBJ1-5, with D perhaps matching TRBD1 (6 bases). V was clipped by 3 bases and J by 3 bases, with 9 bases between them. Per germline, CDR1 SEHNR and CDR2 FQNEAQ (reference sequence). This CDR3 is 14 amino acids long. In DNA form, the CDR3 reads TGTGCCAGCAGCTTCCCAGGGGCCAATCAGCCCCAGCATTTT. Translation gives CASSFPGANQPQHF.

V and J are TRBV5-5 and TRBJ1-1; D uncertain. Per germline, CDR1 SGHKS and CDR2 YYEKEE (reference sequence). Deletions cut 0 bases from V and 2 bases from J, with 5 bases between. This CDR3 has 13 residues. The CDR3 nucleotides read TGTGCCAGCAGCTTGGGTCCTAACACTGAAGCTTTCTTT. Translated, it gives CASSLGPNTEAFF.

V usage is TRBV19 and J usage is TRBJ2-1; TRBD2 is a possible D gene (5 bases). V was shortened by 7 bases and J by 0 bases, with 22 bases between the two germline ends. The V gene's germline CDR1 is LNHDA and CDR2 SQIVND (reference sequence). This CDR3 contains 18 residues. The CDR3 nucleotides are TGTGCCAGTACTAAAAAGTTCGCAGCGGCGAGCTCCTACAATGAGCAGTTCTTC. Translation: CASTKKFAAASSYNEQFF.

V and J are TRBV3-1 (or the pseudogene TRBV3-2) and TRBJ1-6, with D hard to call. The germline V gene encodes CDR1 LGHDT and CDR2 YNNKEL (reference sequence). The CDR3 consists of 14 residues. V dropped 4 bases and J dropped 7 bases, with 11 bases sitting between them. The CDR3 reads CASSPRVGNSPLHF. CDR3 bases: TGTGCCAGCAGCCCACGGGTCGGGAATTCACCCCTCCACTTT.

V is TRBV18 and J is TRBJ2-7, with a possible D match to TRBD1 (6 bases). Trimming removed 2 bases from V and 1 base from J, with 12 bases in between. Germline V CDR1 and CDR2: KGHSH, LQKENI. This CDR3 region has 15 residues. The CDR3, as DNA: TGTGCCAGCTCACCAGCGAGAGGGGGATCCTACGAGCAGTACTTC. Translated: CASSPARGGSYEQYF.

This rearrangement joins TRBV20-1 to TRBJ1-1; D unresolved. V was cut by 5 bases and J by 1 base, with 5 bases left in between. Germline V gene sequence: CDR1 DFQATT, CDR2 SNEGSKA (reference sequence). There are 11 residues in the CDR3. CDR3 residues: CSADKNTEAFF. The CDR3 DNA reads as TGCAGTGCTGACAAGAACACTGAAGCTTTCTTT.

This chain uses TRBV9 with TRBJ2-1; TRBD2 aligns across 7 bases. There are 15 residues in the CDR3. The germline V gene has CDR1 SGDLS and CDR2 YYNGEE. The V segment lost 4 bases and the J segment 4 bases; nucleotides outside the gene matches: 8. The CDR3 region is CASSPGGDGYNEQFF. The CDR3, as DNA: TGTGCCAGCAGCCCGGGGGGTGACGGGTACAATGAGCAGTTCTTC.

This rearrangement joins TRBV7-6 to TRBJ2-7, with 7 bases matching TRBD2. The germline CDR1 and CDR2 sequences are SGHVS and FNYEAQ. The CDR3 loop spans 16 amino acids. The ends lost 1 base at V and 3 bases at J; junction bases unmatched: 9. CDR3 protein: CASSLVTGLGRYEQYF. The CDR3 bases are TGTGCCAGCAGCTTAGTCACCGGACTAGGTCGCTACGAGCAGTACTTC. The full variable domain, its missing parts supplied by reference TRBV7-6 and TRBJ2-7, is GAGVSQSPRYKVTKRGQDVALRCDPISGHVSLYWYRQALGQGPEFLTYFNYEAQQDKSGLPNDRFSAERPEGSISTLTIQRTEQRDSAMYRCASSLVTGLGRYEQYFGPGTRLTVT.

This chain links TRBV12-5 with TRBJ2-3; possibly TRBD2 for D (6 bases). This CDR3 spans 15 amino acids. In germline, CDR1 is LGHNT, CDR2 FRNRAP. V lost 1 base and J 4 bases, leaving 12 bases between the germline ends. CDR3: CASGLGLAEADTQYF. The CDR3 DNA follows: TGTGCTAGTGGTTTGGGTTTAGCGGAGGCAGATACGCAGTATTTT. Supplemented by reference TRBV12-5 and TRBJ2-3, the full variable domain reads DARVTQTPRHKVTEMGQEVTMRCQPILGHNTVFWYRQTMMQGLELLAYFRNRAPLDDSGMPKDRFSAEMPDATLATLKIQPSEPRDSAVYFCASGLGLAEADTQYFGPGTRLTVL.

The CDR3 is CATRGNTGELFF. CDR3 sequence (DNA): TGTGCCACCCGGGGGAACACCGGGGAGCTGTTTTTT. This chain links TRBV24-1 with TRBJ2-2; tentative D call: TRBD2 (5 bases). Trimming removed 9 bases from V and 1 base from J, with 5 bases in between. The CDR3 has 12 residues. Per germline, CDR1 KGHDR and CDR2 SFDVKD.

The rearrangement links TRBV10-3 to TRBJ1-1; 8 bases map to TRBD1. V lost 6 bases and J lost 13; bases outside the gene matches: 10. The CDR3 sequence is 12 residues long. The germline V gene encodes CDR1 ENHRY and CDR2 SYGVKD. The CDR3 DNA reads TGTGCCATCAGCAAGCAGGGGGCCGGGGGTTTCTTT. As protein: CAISKQGAGGFF.